Reported below is one TCR beta chain. Deletions cut 7 bases from V and 5 bases from J, with 17 bases between. The CDR3 covers 14 residues. Each CDR3 protein gets one entry after TCRdb re-called the RT-PCR reads with MiXCR. The data show hundreds of thousands of distinct CDR3 sequences, with 14% seen just once and just over 3.5% held by the top ten. Material: memory CD4+ T cells from blood. This clonotype was obtained from a female donor in good health, serving as a healthy control. The rearrangement links TRBV12-3 or TRBV12-4 to TRBJ1-1; a possible D gene is TRBD1 (5 bases). The CDR3 coding sequence is TGTGCCAGCACTCCACAGGTTTCGTCGACTGAAGCTTTCTTT. It encodes CASTPQVSSTEAFF.